This TCR beta chain originates from a study of response to subunit inactivated influenza vaccine (dated by TCRdb to 2016 to 2019). Background on the whole study: The study used deep quantitative T cell receptor repertoire profiling to track responses to a trivalent subunit inactivated influenza vaccine.

A distance of 15 bases separates the germline ends of V and J, which lose 7 bases and 0 bases respectively. The germline V gene yields SQVTM for CDR1 and ANQGSEA for CDR2. Inclusive of the bounding cysteine and phenylalanine, the CDR3 is 14 residues long. Only the CDR3 part of the read is kept: 42 bases, read in frame from the first base. Receptor amplification or capture employed RT-PCR. This sample was sequenced with an Illumina HiSeq 2500. Starting from the raw public reads, TCRdb applied fastp trimming at Q25, assembled clones with MiXCR and retained in-frame beta chains. Entries are consolidated by CDR3 protein sequence, retaining the most common genes and DNA. The sample has hundreds of thousands of distinct CDR3 sequences on record, around 25% of them singletons. Together, the top ten hold over 1.5% of the sample. What the authors observed across the whole study: It was suggested by the authors that each seasonal influenza vaccination may recruit only a limited number of new T cells.

Concerning this clonotype itself: This clone's antigen is unknown. Base qualities were left out, and no much larger clone turns up one base away.

Recombination linked TRBV29-1 to TRBJ1-1; the D gene cannot be named for sure. The specimen comprised CD4+ T cells sorted from PBMCs, sampled around 5 days after vaccination. The sequence was collected from a man in his forties or fifties who received an inactivated influenza vaccine. Donor details come from another sample of the same person, matched by shared clones. CDR3 loop: CSAASNSLNTEAFF. In nucleotide form, the sequence is TGCAGCGCTGCTTCTAACAGCTTGAACACTGAAGCTTTCTTT. The CDR3, completed at both ends by the reference TRBV29-1 and TRBJ1-1 genes, gives the full variable domain SAVISQKPSRDICQRGTSLTIQCQVDSQVTMMFWYRQQPGQSLTLIATANQGSEATYESGFVIDKFPISRPNLTFSTLTVSNMSPEDSSIYLCSAASNSLNTEAFFGQGTRLTVV.